The 11 T cell receptor beta chains reported below all come from one sample, sequenced in a study of blood T cell repertoires in COVID-19. Measured with immunoSEQ multiplex PCR; TCRdb has only the in-frame clones, and not every one. The table has about 220,000 clones, about 82% seen once. The specimen sequenced was peripheral blood. The receptors were gathered from an older woman with COVID-19, enrolled during active disease.

The chain carries TRBV7-9 and TRBJ2-1; possibly TRBD2 for D (5 bases). Germline CDR1 reads SEHNR; CDR2 reads FQNEAQ (reference sequence). The germline V and J ends were trimmed by 8 bases and 1 base, with 15 bases remaining between them. This CDR3 has 15 amino acids. The CDR3 DNA sequence: TGTGCCAGCTCCAGCCCCGAGCGGTCCTACAATGAGCAGTTCTTC. Translated, it gives CASSSPERSYNEQFF.

The CDR3 region has the DNA TGTGCCAGTAGAACGGACAGGGACACTGAAGCTTTCTTT. Translation: CASRTDRDTEAFF. The V gene is TRBV19, the J gene TRBJ1-1; 8 bases align to TRBD1. Germline CDR1 and CDR2: LNHDA and SQIVND (reference sequence). V dropped 6 bases and J dropped 3; count of bases not matched to a gene: 3. The CDR3 has 13 amino acids.

This clone was observed once. The rearrangement uses TRBV5-1 and TRBJ1-6, with 7 bases matching TRBD1. The CDR3 has 14 amino acids. Unmatched junction bases numbered 5, after V lost 3 bases and J lost 8 bases. CDR1 and CDR2 (germline): SGHRS, YFSETQ. As DNA, the CDR3 is TGCGCCAGCAGCTCGGGACAGCTTGATTCACCCCTCCACTTT. Residues: CASSSGQLDSPLHF.

CDR3 in DNA: TGTGCCAGCAGCTCCCAGACTTATAATTCACCCCTCCACTTT. Protein sequence: CASSSQTYNSPLHF. The chain carries TRBV13 and TRBJ1-6; D unresolved. This CDR3 is built from 14 residues. The V end was cut by 4 bases, the J end by 4 bases, with 8 bases between. Germline values: CDR1 PRHDT, CDR2 FYEKMQ (reference sequence).

The chain combines TRBV6-5 with TRBJ2-3, with D tentatively TRBD2 (5 bases). CDR1 MNHEY and CDR2 SVGAGI come from the germline V gene. The CDR3 extends over 15 amino acids. Trimming took 7 bases from V and 2 from J, leaving 16 bases between them. This CDR3 is CASTRRGGPTDTQYF. The CDR3 nucleotides are TGTGCCAGCACTCGAAGAGGAGGCCCCACAGATACGCAGTATTTT.

This clone was counted between two and nine times. The chain uses TRBV6-5 and TRBJ1-2; D may be TRBD1 (5 bases). Germline V CDR1 and CDR2: MNHEY, SVGAGI. CDR3 size: 16 residues. Deletions cut 4 bases from V and 4 bases from J, with 19 bases between. Here the CDR3 reads CASSWGPGRRGYGYTF. For the CDR3, the DNA is TGTGCCAGCAGTTGGGGCCCAGGGCGGAGGGGCTATGGCTACACCTTC.

The rearrangement uses TRBV19 and TRBJ2-1, with a possible D match to TRBD1 (5 bases). The V gene's germline CDR1 is LNHDA and CDR2 SQIVND (reference sequence). The V gene lost 8 bases and the J gene lost 0 bases, with 14 bases spanning the gap. This CDR3 is built from 15 residues. The CDR3 coding sequence is TGTGCCAGTTCCACAGGCCAAAGCTCCTACAATGAGCAGTTCTTC. Its translation: CASSTGQSSYNEQFF.

The table lists this clone with a few counts. The chain links TRBV5-4 to TRBJ2-7; 9 nucleotides line up with TRBD1. CDR1 is SGHNT, CDR2 YYREEE, per germline (reference sequence). Trimming took 4 bases from V and 0 from J; bases not matched to a gene: 2. The CDR3 totals 14 residues. CDR3 coding DNA: TGTGCCAGCAGCGTGGACAGGGGCTCCTACGAGCAGTACTTC. This encodes CASSVDRGSYEQYF.

The chain carries TRBV9 and TRBJ2-7; maybe TRBD1 (5 bases). V lost 0 bases and J 0 bases, leaving 10 bases between the germline ends. The CDR3 covers 15 residues. Germline V CDR1 and CDR2: SGDLS, YYNGEE. CDR3: CASSVGQRNSYEQYF. CDR3 in DNA: TGTGCCAGCAGCGTAGGACAGAGGAACTCCTACGAGCAGTACTTC.

The chain combines TRBV5-1 with TRBJ2-2; D is ambiguous. This CDR3 spans 16 amino acids. Germline V gives CDR1 SGHRS, CDR2 YFSETQ. The V gene lost 0 bases and the J gene lost 6 bases, with 15 bases spanning the gap. The CDR3 is CASSLGRSPLAGELFF. CDR3 nucleotide sequence: TGCGCCAGCAGCTTGGGACGGAGCCCCTTGGCCGGGGAGCTGTTTTTT.

This rearrangement joins TRBV6-1 to TRBJ1-3; D is ambiguous. The germline gives CDR1 MNHNS, CDR2 SASEGT. This CDR3 is 16 amino acids long. The V end lost 4 bases, the J end lost 3 bases, and 16 bases lay between the germline ends. DNA of the CDR3: TGTGCCAGCAGTGCAAGCGCCGGACTGAGTGGAAACACCATATATTTT. Translating it yields CASSASAGLSGNTIYF.